What follows are 18 T cell receptor beta chains derived from one specimen sequenced in a study of Graves' ophthalmopathy and Graves' hyperthyroidism. CDR3 regions of TCR beta were amplified from RNA transcripts. A first-round RT-PCR used HTBI primers, followed by a second-round multiplex PCR. TCRdb re-called the multiplex PCR reads through MiXCR, storing one row per CDR3 protein. The sample consists of hundreds of thousands of distinct CDR3 sequences, about 20% of them appearing once. The sample comprised peripheral blood. These receptors originate from a woman younger than 35 with stable Graves' hyperthyroidism. Some clones in this sample may be carry-over from other donors' samples.

The sample holds many counts of this clonotype. The V gene is TRBV6-1, the J gene TRBJ2-7; 10 bases match TRBD1. CDR3 length equals 15 residues. The V and J ends lost 6 bases and 3 bases, in that order; junction bases with no gene match: 8. Per germline, CDR1 MNHNS and CDR2 SASEGT. This chain's CDR3 is CASSPRTGGNYEQYF. In DNA form, the CDR3 reads TGTGCCAGCAGCCCAAGGACAGGGGGAAACTACGAGCAGTACTTC.

This chain connects TRBV3-1 to TRBJ1-1, with D possibly matching TRBD1 (5 bases). This CDR3 has 13 amino acids. Between the trimmed V and J ends, which lost 4 bases and 6 bases, there was a span of 12 bases. From germline, CDR1 is LGHDT and CDR2 YNNKEL (reference sequence). CDR3 residues: CASSPLGDSEAFF. In DNA, the CDR3 is TGTGCCAGCAGCCCACTAGGGGATTCTGAAGCTTTCTTT.

This clonotype was observed at least ten times. The V gene is TRBV7-9, the J gene TRBJ1-1; possibly TRBD1 for D (6 bases). The V end was cut by 5 bases, the J end by 7 bases, with 14 bases between. Germline-derived CDR1 and CDR2 are SEHNR and FQNEAQ (reference sequence). The CDR3 spans 13 residues. DNA of the CDR3: TGTGCCAGCAGCGGCGTCGGACAGAATGAAGCTTTCTTT. It yields the protein CASSGVGQNEAFF.

This chain connects TRBV30 to TRBJ1-5; TRBD1 agrees at 7 bases. The V segment lost 3 bases and the J segment 5 bases; nucleotides outside the gene matches: 7. CDR1 is GTSNPN, CDR2 SVGIG, per germline (reference sequence). The CDR3 length is 14 residues. The CDR3 nucleotides read TGTGCCTGGAGGGGTCAGGGGGGCTATCAGCCCCAGCATTTT. Residues: CAWRGQGGYQPQHF.

A remark on this clonotype: This may arise from a read error, as a much more abundant clone is one base away. This sequence joins TRBV6-1 and TRBJ1-1; TRBD1 might be the D (5 bases). There are 14 residues in the CDR3. Germline V CDR1 and CDR2: MNHNS, SASEGT. V gave up 7 bases and J gave up 3 bases, with 15 bases separating them. In nucleotides, the CDR3 is TGTGCCAGCAAAGAACGCGGGGCGGACACTGAAGCTTTCTTT. Protein product: CASKERGADTEAFF.

The CDR3 sequence is CASSATGWNYEQYF. In DNA, the CDR3 is TGTGCCAGCAGTGCGACCGGGTGGAACTACGAGCAGTACTTC. The chain carries TRBV28 and TRBJ2-7; D gene uncertain. The CDR3 is 14 amino acids. Germline values: CDR1 MDHEN, CDR2 SYDVKM. The V end was cut by 5 bases, the J end by 3 bases, with 14 bases between.

This clonotype was seen many times. The V call is TRBV6-1, the J call TRBJ2-7; D is unresolved. The CDR3 is made up of 14 amino acids. Germline lookup yields CDR1 MNHNS and CDR2 SASEGT. V was trimmed by 4 bases and J by 0 bases, leaving 10 bases between them. CDR3 amino acids: CASSAAQNSYEQYF. CDR3 DNA sequence: TGTGCCAGCAGTGCAGCACAGAACTCCTACGAGCAGTACTTC.

In regard to this clonotype: A read error may explain this, as a much larger clone is one base away. This rearrangement joins TRBV7-3 to TRBJ1-5; D perhaps matches TRBD1 (5 bases). Germline-derived CDR1 and CDR2 are SGHTA and FQGTGA. The CDR3 has 16 amino acids. Between the trimmed V and J ends, which lost 1 base and 6 bases, there was a span of 16 bases. The CDR3 DNA reads as TGTGCCAGCAGCTTAATGCGAGCAGCTAGGGGTCAGCCCCAGCATTTT. Translated: CASSLMRAARGQPQHF.

The genes are TRBV20-1 and TRBJ1-1, with D maybe TRBD1 (6 bases). CDR3 length: 13 residues. Germline V gene sequence: CDR1 DFQATT, CDR2 SNEGSKA (reference sequence). Deletions cut 6 bases from V and 0 bases from J, with 11 bases between. CDR3 bases: TGCAGTGCCGCTTGGGGGCTGAACACTGAAGCTTTCTTT. It is translated as CSAAWGLNTEAFF.

This clonotype was counted many times. V gene TRBV14 combines with J gene TRBJ2-5; perhaps TRBD1 as D (6 bases). CDR3 size: 14 residues. V was clipped by 1 base and J by 4 bases, with 10 bases between them. Per the germline V gene, CDR1 is SGHDN and CDR2 is FVKESK. Here the CDR3 reads CASSQVAGAETQYF. DNA of the CDR3: TGTGCCAGCAGCCAAGTCGCAGGGGCAGAGACCCAGTACTTC.

V gene TRBV6-2 or TRBV6-3 combines with J gene TRBJ1-1, with a possible D match to TRBD1 (5 bases). CDR1 is MNHEY, CDR2 SVGEGT, per germline. This CDR3 has 15 amino acids. The V end was cut by 8 bases, the J end by 1 base, with 17 bases between. The chain's CDR3 is CASHDPGLQNTEAFF. The CDR3 DNA is TGTGCCAGCCACGATCCGGGACTTCAGAACACTGAAGCTTTCTTT.

Ten or more counts support this clonotype. The genes are TRBV6-1 and TRBJ1-3, with 9 bases lining up with TRBD1. The J segment lost 3 bases and the V segment lost 7 bases, leaving 4 bases of the junction unmatched. CDR1 is MNHNS, CDR2 SASEGT, per germline. The CDR3 sequence is 14 residues long. CDR3 nucleotides: TGTGCCAGCATCAACAGGGGGCTTGGAAACACCATATATTTT. Its protein product is CASINRGLGNTIYF.

The chain is built from TRBV4-1 and TRBJ1-5; D ambiguous. The length of the CDR3 is 14 residues. Germline CDR1 is MGHRA and CDR2 is YSYEKL. V shed 0 bases and J shed 4 bases, with 7 bases lying between them. The CDR3 sequence: CASSQDTVNQPQHF. The CDR3, as DNA: TGCGCCAGCAGCCAAGATACAGTTAATCAGCCCCAGCATTTT.

This clonotype has just a few counts. The chain uses TRBV7-3 and TRBJ1-1, with 7 nucleotides matching TRBD1. The CDR3 length is 15 residues. Germline trimming cut 5 bases from V and 3 bases from J; bases unmatched to any gene: 9. CDR1 is SGHTA and CDR2 is FQGTGA in the germline V gene. CDR3 DNA sequence: TGTGCCAGCAGCACATACAGGGGTTCGGACACTGAAGCTTTCTTT. Its protein product is CASSTYRGSDTEAFF.

This clonotype was observed at least ten times. The chain couples TRBV6-2 or TRBV6-3 to TRBJ1-2; D gene unclear. V was pared by 7 bases and J by 4 bases, with 19 bases between. CDR1 and CDR2 (germline): MNHEY, SVGEGT. The CDR3 consists of 15 residues. The CDR3 protein is CASTHGESGGYGYTF. The CDR3 DNA follows: TGTGCCAGCACCCACGGGGAATCGGGTGGCTATGGCTACACCTTC.

This clonotype has only a few counts. This chain links TRBV12-3 or TRBV12-4 with TRBJ1-1; tentative D call: TRBD1 (6 bases). Trimming left V 6 bases short and J 3 bases short, with 14 bases between. This CDR3 has 14 residues. This chain's CDR3 is CASRQQTGDTEAFF. The CDR3 nucleotides read TGTGCCAGCAGGCAACAGACAGGTGACACTGAAGCTTTCTTT.

This clonotype has a count of ten or more. The chain joins TRBV6-1 to TRBJ2-4, with D perhaps TRBD1 (6 bases). Trimming pared 6 bases from V and 0 bases from J, leaving 12 bases between. In germline, CDR1 is MNHNS, CDR2 SASEGT. The CDR3 is made up of 15 amino acids. The CDR3 nucleotides are TGTGCCAGCAGCCCGGGACAACTAGCCAAAAACATTCAGTACTTC. Encoded protein: CASSPGQLAKNIQYF.

In this sample, this clonotype turned up many times. The chain has TRBV9 and TRBJ1-5; D is perhaps TRBD1 (6 bases). Germline-derived CDR1 and CDR2 are SGDLS and YYNGEE. This CDR3 is 15 amino acids long. V was clipped by 2 bases and J by 1 base, with 10 bases between them. The CDR3 is CASSVGGASNQPQHF. The CDR3 region has the DNA TGTGCCAGCAGCGTCGGGGGGGCCAGCAATCAGCCCCAGCATTTT.